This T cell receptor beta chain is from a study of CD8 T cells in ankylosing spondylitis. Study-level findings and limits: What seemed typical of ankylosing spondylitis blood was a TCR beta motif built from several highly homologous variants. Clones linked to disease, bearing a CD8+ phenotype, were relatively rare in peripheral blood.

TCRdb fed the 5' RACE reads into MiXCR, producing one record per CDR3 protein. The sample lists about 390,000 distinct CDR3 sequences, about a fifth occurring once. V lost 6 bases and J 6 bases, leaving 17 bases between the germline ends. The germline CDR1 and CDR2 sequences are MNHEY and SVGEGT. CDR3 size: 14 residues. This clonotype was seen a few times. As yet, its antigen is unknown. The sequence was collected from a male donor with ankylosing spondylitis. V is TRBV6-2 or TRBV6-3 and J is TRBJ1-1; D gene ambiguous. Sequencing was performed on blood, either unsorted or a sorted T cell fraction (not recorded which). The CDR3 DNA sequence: TGTGCCAGCAGCCGGGATCGCTACAGCGCTGAAGCTTTCTTT. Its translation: CASSRDRYSAEAFF.